A single sample is the source of the 21 T cell receptor beta chains below, sequenced in a study of blood T cell repertoires in COVID-19. Assay used: immunoSEQ multiplex PCR; TCRdb lists only in-frame clones, some missing. Of about 410,000 clones listed, roughly 89% are singletons. Input material: PBMCs or T cells enriched from blood (not recorded which). The receptor source for this set is a woman in her 30s who had recovered from COVID-19.

V usage is TRBV27 and J usage is TRBJ2-7; D remains ambiguous. Per germline, CDR1 MNHEY and CDR2 SMNVEV (reference sequence). The ends were cut back, 5 bases at V and 6 bases at J, with 11 bases in the middle. The CDR3 sequence is 12 residues long. The CDR3 DNA is TGTGCCAGCAGTACTATTTTGGGCGAGCAGTACTTC. Translating it yields CASSTILGEQYF.

The chain uses TRBV7-2 and TRBJ1-1, with 10 bases fitting TRBD1. Germline V gene lookup returns CDR1 SGHTA and CDR2 FQGNSA. This CDR3 spans 18 amino acids. J was trimmed by 6 bases and V by 4 bases; bases with no gene match: 17. This CDR3 reads CASSWLPGQGTSHPEAFF. The CDR3 region has the DNA TGTGCCAGCAGCTGGCTTCCGGGACAGGGGACCTCCCACCCTGAAGCTTTCTTT.

The CDR3 here is CATSTRRSGGTDTQYF. In DNA, the CDR3 is TGTGCCACCAGCACCCGAAGGAGTGGCGGCACAGATACGCAGTATTTT. The chain joins TRBV15 to TRBJ2-3; no definite D call. Germline CDR1 reads LNHNV; CDR2 reads YYDKDF (reference sequence). The CDR3 loop spans 16 amino acids. The V gene lost 4 bases and the J gene lost 1 base, with 15 bases spanning the gap. Together with reference TRBV15 and TRBJ2-3, the CDR3 gives the full variable domain: DAMVIQNPRYQVTQFGKPVTLSCSQTLNHNVMYWYQQKSSQAPKLLFHYYDKDFNNEADTPDNFQSRRPNTSFCFLDIRSPGLGDTAMYLCATSTRRSGGTDTQYFGPGTRLTVL.

The chain joins TRBV5-1 to TRBJ2-7, with 9 bases identical to TRBD1. Trimming removed 1 base from V and 3 bases from J; junction bases left unmatched: 11. The germline V gene encodes CDR1 SGHRS and CDR2 YFSETQ. The length of the CDR3 is 17 residues. CDR3: CASSLIAIRTGDYEQYF. The CDR3, as DNA: TGCGCCAGCAGCTTGATCGCAATTCGGACAGGGGACTACGAGCAGTACTTC.

The V and J genes are TRBV4-1 and TRBJ2-7, with TRBD1 matching 9 bases. The V and J ends lost 8 bases and 2 bases, in that order; junction bases with no gene match: 7. The CDR3 is made up of 14 amino acids. The germline gives CDR1 MGHRA, CDR2 YSYEKL. In DNA, the CDR3 is TGCGCCAGCGGGGTGGACAGGGGTCCCTACGAGCAGTACTTC. It specifies CASGVDRGPYEQYF.

The J gene is TRBJ2-1, the V gene TRBV11-2; 7 nucleotides line up with TRBD2. The trim removed 7 bases at V and 4 bases at J, leaving 13 bases unmatched. Germline CDR1 is SGHAT and CDR2 is FQNNGV. The CDR3 loop spans 16 amino acids. CDR3 protein: CASTLAVADRYNEQFF. CDR3 sequence (DNA): TGTGCCAGCACCCTAGCGGTAGCGGATCGTTACAATGAGCAGTTCTTC. The whole variable domain, filled in from reference TRBV11-2 and TRBJ2-1, reads EAGVAQSPRYKIIEKRQSVAFWCNPISGHATLYWYQQILGQGPKLLIQFQNNGVVDDSQLPKDRFSAERLKGVDSTLKIQPAKLEDSAVYLCASTLAVADRYNEQFFGPGTRLTVL.

This clone was seen only once. The rearrangement links TRBV4-1 to TRBJ2-5, with TRBD2 matching over 15 bases. CDR3 size: 19 residues. With 0 bases clipped from V and 2 bases from J, the junction kept 7 bases outside the gene matches. Per germline, CDR1 MGHRA and CDR2 YSYEKL. The CDR3 DNA is TGCGCCAGCAGCCAAGATGCCGGGACTAGCGGGGGGATGCAAGAGACCCAGTACTTC. Residues: CASSQDAGTSGGMQETQYF.

This rearrangement joins TRBV5-1 to TRBJ1-1; TRBD1 might be the D (5 bases). Trimming cost V 4 bases and J 10 bases, with 20 bases left between them. CDR3 length: 14 residues. Germline V gives CDR1 SGHRS, CDR2 YFSETQ. CDR3 residues: CASSADRDSPGAFF. The CDR3 nucleotides are TGCGCCAGCAGCGCCGATCGGGACTCCCCAGGAGCTTTCTTT.

With regard to this clone: This specimen includes other DNA sequences encoding the same CDR3. V is TRBV6-5 and J is TRBJ1-1; D is unresolved. The CDR3 extends over 13 amino acids. The germline CDR1 and CDR2 sequences are MNHEY and SVGAGI. Trimming shortened V by 5 bases and J by 2 bases, and 9 bases separated the two germline ends. As DNA, the CDR3 is TGTGCCAGCAGTCGAGGAGGTAACACTGAAGCTTTCTTT. Encoded protein: CASSRGGNTEAFF.

This clone was detected only a few times. This sequence joins TRBV6-4 and TRBJ2-1, with D perhaps TRBD2 (6 bases). V was pared by 1 base and J by 5 bases, with 15 bases between. The CDR3 has 16 amino acids. CDR1 is MRHNA, CDR2 SNTAGT, per germline. The CDR3 sequence: CASSDYGGKGNNEQFF. The CDR3 DNA reads as TGTGCCAGCAGTGACTACGGGGGAAAAGGAAACAATGAGCAGTTCTTC.

The J gene is TRBJ2-1, the V gene TRBV28; 8 bases line up with TRBD1. V was pared by 7 bases and J by 5 bases, with 10 bases of the junction left unmatched. The CDR3 sequence is 15 residues long. CDR1 and CDR2 (germline): MDHEN, SYDVKM. The CDR3 reads CASTYRDRSNNEQFF. The CDR3 DNA sequence: TGTGCCAGCACATATCGGGACAGGTCAAACAATGAGCAGTTCTTC.

V and J are TRBV6-1 and TRBJ1-6, with D hard to call. This CDR3 contains 17 residues. CDR1 is MNHNS and CDR2 is SASEGT in the germline V gene. Trimming shortened V by 1 base and J by 5 bases, and 15 bases separated the two germline ends. This CDR3 is CASSEDLSGAHNSPLHF. The CDR3 bases are TGTGCCAGCAGTGAAGATTTGTCAGGCGCTCATAATTCACCCCTCCACTTT.

V and J are TRBV18 and TRBJ1-3, with unresolved D. The CDR3 covers 15 residues. V shed 8 bases and J shed 0 bases, with 14 bases lying between them. Germline values: CDR1 KGHSH, CDR2 LQKENI. CDR3 nucleotides: TGTGCCAGCGGCACCGCGGCACACTCTGGAAACACCATATATTTT. This encodes CASGTAAHSGNTIYF.

The chain employs TRBV10-2 and TRBJ2-3; TRBD2 agrees at 10 bases. Trimming removed 4 bases from V and 0 bases from J; junction bases left unmatched: 1. The CDR3 is 15 amino acids. The germline V gene encodes CDR1 WSHSY and CDR2 SAAADI. The CDR3 reads CASSVGLASTDTQYF. CDR3 sequence (DNA): TGCGCCAGCAGTGTGGGACTAGCGAGCACAGATACGCAGTATTTT.

The chain's CDR3 is CASTRRAVWAYYEQYF. DNA for the CDR3: TGTGCCAGCACGCGCAGGGCGGTGTGGGCCTACTACGAGCAGTACTTC. This chain joins TRBV28 and TRBJ2-7; D might be TRBD1 (5 bases). This CDR3 is 16 amino acids long. Germline assignment: CDR1 MDHEN and CDR2 SYDVKM. Trimming removed 7 bases at V and 3 bases at J, with 22 bases between.

The genes are TRBV7-8 and TRBJ2-2; 11 nucleotides match TRBD1. The V gene's germline CDR1 is SGHVS and CDR2 FQNEAQ. V lost 2 bases, J lost 7 bases, and 6 bases stayed unmatched. The CDR3 runs 16 residues. Here the CDR3 DNA reads TGTGCCAGCAGCTTAACTAGGACAGGGGGCGTCGGGGAGCTGTTTTTT. This sequence encodes CASSLTRTGGVGELFF.

This chain connects TRBV20-1 to TRBJ2-7; D possibly corresponds to TRBD2 (5 bases). V lost 3 bases and J 5 bases, leaving 26 bases between the germline ends. The CDR3 runs 17 residues. CDR1 and CDR2 (germline): DFQATT, SNEGSKA (reference sequence). The CDR3 DNA sequence: TGCAGTGCTAGTTCCCGGTCGGGATCCACCCTAATCGACGAGCAGTACTTC. As protein: CSASSRSGSTLIDEQYF.

This clone was seen a single time. This chain uses TRBV2 with TRBJ2-1; TRBD2 agrees at 7 bases. Germline values: CDR1 SNHLY, CDR2 FYNNEI. CDR3 size: 15 residues. J lost 2 bases, V lost 5 bases, and 6 bases had no gene match. DNA for the CDR3: TGTGCCAGCAGTACTCAGCGGGACCCCTACAATGAGCAGTTCTTC. It encodes CASSTQRDPYNEQFF.

The chain is built from TRBV11-2 and TRBJ2-7, with D perhaps TRBD1 (6 bases). The CDR3 covers 15 residues. V was trimmed by 1 base and J by 3 bases, leaving 13 bases between them. Germline CDR1 SGHAT, CDR2 FQNNGV. The DNA for the CDR3 is TGTGCCAGCAGCTTAGCTCAGGGGCCAGGCTACGAGCAGTACTTC. The encoded protein is CASSLAQGPGYEQYF.

This sequence joins TRBV2 and TRBJ2-7; no firm D call. The V gene lost 7 bases and the J gene lost 1 base, with 14 bases spanning the gap. Germline CDR1 reads SNHLY; CDR2 reads FYNNEI. The CDR3 sequence is 14 residues long. CDR3 coding DNA: TGTGCCAGCACTAGAGAAGTCGCGTCCTACGAGCAGTACTTC. Its translation: CASTREVASYEQYF.

This chain links TRBV9 with TRBJ2-2; 8 positions agree with TRBD1. The V gene end was trimmed by 0 bases and the J gene end by 5 bases; junction bases not matched to a gene: 3. Germline V gene lookup returns CDR1 SGDLS and CDR2 YYNGEE. The CDR3 totals 15 residues. The CDR3 sequence: CASSVGTGKTGELFF. CDR3 coding DNA: TGTGCCAGCAGCGTAGGGACAGGGAAAACCGGGGAGCTGTTTTTT.